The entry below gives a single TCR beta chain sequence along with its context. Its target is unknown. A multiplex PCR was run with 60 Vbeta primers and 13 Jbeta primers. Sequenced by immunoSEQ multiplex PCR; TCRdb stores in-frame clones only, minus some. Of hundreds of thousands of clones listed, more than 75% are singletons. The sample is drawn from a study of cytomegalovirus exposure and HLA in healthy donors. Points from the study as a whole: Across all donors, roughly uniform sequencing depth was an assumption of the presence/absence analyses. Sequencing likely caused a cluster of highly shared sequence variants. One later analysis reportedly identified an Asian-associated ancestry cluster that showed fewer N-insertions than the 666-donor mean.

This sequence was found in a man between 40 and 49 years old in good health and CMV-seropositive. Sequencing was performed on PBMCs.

The CDR3 DNA is TGTGCCAGCAGCCCACTCTACGGGAGAATGAACACTGAAGCTTTCTTT. Its translation: CASSPLYGRMNTEAFF. The chain combines TRBV11-3 with TRBJ1-1; D not resolved. The germline V gene has CDR1 SGHNT and CDR2 YENEEA. Trimming took off 5 bases at V and 0 bases at J, with 16 bases between the two ends. The CDR3 spans 16 residues.